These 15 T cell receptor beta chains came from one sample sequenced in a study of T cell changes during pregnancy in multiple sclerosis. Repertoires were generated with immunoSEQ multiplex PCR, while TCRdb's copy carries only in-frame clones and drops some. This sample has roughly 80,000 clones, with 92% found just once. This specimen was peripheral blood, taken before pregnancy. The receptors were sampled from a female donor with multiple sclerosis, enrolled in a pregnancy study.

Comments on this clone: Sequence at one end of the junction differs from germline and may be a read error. The CDR3 sequence: CASSPSSGRLAYSTNTQYF. The CDR3 DNA sequence: TGTGCCAGCAGTCCTTCTAGCGGGAGGCTCGCTTATAGCACAAATACGCAGTATTTT. The rearrangement uses TRBV27 and TRBJ2-3; 11 bases agree with TRBD2. This CDR3 region has 19 residues. The germline CDR1 and CDR2 sequences are MNHEY and SMNVEV (reference sequence).

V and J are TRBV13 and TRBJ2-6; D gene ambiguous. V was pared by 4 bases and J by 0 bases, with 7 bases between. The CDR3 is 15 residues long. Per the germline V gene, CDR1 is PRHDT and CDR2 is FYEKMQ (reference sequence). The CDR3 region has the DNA TGTGCCAGCAGCTCACCGAGCTCTGGGGCCAACGTCCTGACTTTC. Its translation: CASSSPSSGANVLTF.

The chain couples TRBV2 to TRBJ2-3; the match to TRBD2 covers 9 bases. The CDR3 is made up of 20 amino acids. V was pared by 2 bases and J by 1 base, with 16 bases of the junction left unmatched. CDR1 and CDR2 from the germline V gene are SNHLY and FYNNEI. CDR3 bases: TGTGCCAGCAGTGAATCGGCTAGCGGGACCAAAATATACCGCACAGATACGCAGTATTTT. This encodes CASSESASGTKIYRTDTQYF.

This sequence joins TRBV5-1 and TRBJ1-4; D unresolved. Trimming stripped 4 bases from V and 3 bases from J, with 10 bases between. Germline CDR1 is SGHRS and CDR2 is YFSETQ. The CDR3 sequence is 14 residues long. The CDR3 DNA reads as TGCGCCAGCAGCCTCCGGTCGGCTAATGAAAAACTGTTTTTT. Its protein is CASSLRSANEKLFF.

The DNA for the CDR3 is TGCGCCAGCAGCCAAGTGTCACTAGGGAACACAGATACGCAGTATTTT. Translation: CASSQVSLGNTDTQYF. The V and J genes are TRBV4-1 and TRBJ2-3; TRBD2 might be the D (5 bases). The CDR3 has 16 amino acids. Between the trimmed V and J ends, which lost 1 base and 2 bases, there was a span of 13 bases. Germline CDR1 and CDR2: MGHRA and YSYEKL.

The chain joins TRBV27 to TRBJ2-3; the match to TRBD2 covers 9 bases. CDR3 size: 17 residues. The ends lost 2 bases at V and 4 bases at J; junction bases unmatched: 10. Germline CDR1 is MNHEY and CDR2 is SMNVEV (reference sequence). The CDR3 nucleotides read TGTGCCAGCAGTTTAAGGAGTGCTGCGGGAGGGCCAGATACGCAGTATTTT. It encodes CASSLRSAAGGPDTQYF.

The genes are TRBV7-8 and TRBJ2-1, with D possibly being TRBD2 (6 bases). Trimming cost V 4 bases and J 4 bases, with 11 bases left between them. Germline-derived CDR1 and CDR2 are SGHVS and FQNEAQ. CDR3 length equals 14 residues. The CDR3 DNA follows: TGTGCCAGCAGCTCCAATCTAGCGTACAATGAGCAGTTCTTC. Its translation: CASSSNLAYNEQFF.

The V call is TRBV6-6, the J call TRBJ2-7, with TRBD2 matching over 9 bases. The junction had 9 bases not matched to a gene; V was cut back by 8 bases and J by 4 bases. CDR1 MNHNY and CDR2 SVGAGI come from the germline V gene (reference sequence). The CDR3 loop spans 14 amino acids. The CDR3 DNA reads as TGTGCCAGCGCGGCTAGCGGGATTATTTACGAGCAGTACTTC. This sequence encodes CASAASGIIYEQYF.

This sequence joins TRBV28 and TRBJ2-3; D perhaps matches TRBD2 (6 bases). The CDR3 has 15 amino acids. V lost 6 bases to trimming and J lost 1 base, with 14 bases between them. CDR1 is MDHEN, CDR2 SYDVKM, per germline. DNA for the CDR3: TGTGCCAGCAGATGGAGAGGGGAGGGCACAGATACGCAGTATTTT. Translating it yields CASRWRGEGTDTQYF.

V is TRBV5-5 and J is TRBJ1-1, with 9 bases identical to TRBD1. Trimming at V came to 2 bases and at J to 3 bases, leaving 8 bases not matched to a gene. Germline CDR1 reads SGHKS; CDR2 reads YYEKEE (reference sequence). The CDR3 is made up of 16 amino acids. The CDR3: CASSLRQGGTDTEAFF. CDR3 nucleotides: TGTGCCAGCAGCTTAAGACAGGGGGGTACGGACACTGAAGCTTTCTTT.

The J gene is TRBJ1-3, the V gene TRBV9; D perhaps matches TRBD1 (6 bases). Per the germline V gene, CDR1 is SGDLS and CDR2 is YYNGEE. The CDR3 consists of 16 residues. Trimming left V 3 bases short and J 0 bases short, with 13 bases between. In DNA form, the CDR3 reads TGTGCCAGCAGCGGTGGGGGCAGGAGCTCTGGAAACACCATATATTTT. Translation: CASSGGGRSSGNTIYF.

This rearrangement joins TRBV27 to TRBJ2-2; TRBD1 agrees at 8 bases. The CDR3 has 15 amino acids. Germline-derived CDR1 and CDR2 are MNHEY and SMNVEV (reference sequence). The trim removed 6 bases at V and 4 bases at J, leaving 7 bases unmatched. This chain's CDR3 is CASSTSTGATGELFF. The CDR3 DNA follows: TGTGCCAGCAGCACCTCGACAGGGGCCACCGGGGAGCTGTTTTTT.

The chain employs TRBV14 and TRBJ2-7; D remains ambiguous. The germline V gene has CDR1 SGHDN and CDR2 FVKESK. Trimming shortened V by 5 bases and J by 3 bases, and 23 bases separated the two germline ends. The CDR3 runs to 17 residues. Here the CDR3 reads CASSEPPTYSRVYEQYF. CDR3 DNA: TGTGCCAGCAGCGAACCACCAACCTATTCCCGTGTCTACGAGCAGTACTTC.

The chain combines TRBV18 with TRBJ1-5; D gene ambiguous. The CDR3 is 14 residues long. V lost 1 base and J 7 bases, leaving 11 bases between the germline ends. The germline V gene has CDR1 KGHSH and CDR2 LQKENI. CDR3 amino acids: CASSPQRGLQPQHF. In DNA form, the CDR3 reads TGTGCCAGCTCACCACAACGGGGTTTGCAGCCCCAGCATTTT.

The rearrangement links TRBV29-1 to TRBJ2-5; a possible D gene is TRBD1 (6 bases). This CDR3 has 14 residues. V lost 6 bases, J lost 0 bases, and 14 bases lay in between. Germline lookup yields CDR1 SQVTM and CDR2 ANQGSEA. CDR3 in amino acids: CSVSQGPYQETQYF. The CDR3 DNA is TGCAGCGTATCACAGGGTCCCTACCAAGAGACCCAGTACTTC.